This T cell receptor beta chain was identified in a study of blood T cell repertoires in COVID-19. Study details: The United States, Italy and Spain provided the acute and convalescent COVID-19 samples. T cells, B-cell-depleted T cells, or PBMCs supplied cDNA or gDNA.

From germline, CDR1 is SGHTA and CDR2 FQGTGA. V lost 5 bases and J 3 bases, leaving 14 bases between the germline ends. CDR3 length: 14 residues. Original data processing: Amplification from reference gene primers served as the basis for estimated nucleated cell counts. Measured with immunoSEQ multiplex PCR; TCRdb has only the in-frame clones, and not every one. V and J calls plus clone size are reproduced from that table; the DNA served to infer D and trimming. This sample yields hundreds of thousands of clones, of which around 87% are seen a single time; less than 1.6% belongs to the top ten. This clonotype was obtained from a woman aged 35 to 49 who had recovered from COVID-19. Source material: peripheral blood. J is TRBJ2-7 and V is TRBV7-3, with D perhaps matching TRBD2 (7 bases). This chain's CDR3 is CASSPGGSYYEQYF. CDR3 DNA sequence: TGTGCCAGCAGCCCGGGGGGCAGCTACTACGAGCAGTACTTC.